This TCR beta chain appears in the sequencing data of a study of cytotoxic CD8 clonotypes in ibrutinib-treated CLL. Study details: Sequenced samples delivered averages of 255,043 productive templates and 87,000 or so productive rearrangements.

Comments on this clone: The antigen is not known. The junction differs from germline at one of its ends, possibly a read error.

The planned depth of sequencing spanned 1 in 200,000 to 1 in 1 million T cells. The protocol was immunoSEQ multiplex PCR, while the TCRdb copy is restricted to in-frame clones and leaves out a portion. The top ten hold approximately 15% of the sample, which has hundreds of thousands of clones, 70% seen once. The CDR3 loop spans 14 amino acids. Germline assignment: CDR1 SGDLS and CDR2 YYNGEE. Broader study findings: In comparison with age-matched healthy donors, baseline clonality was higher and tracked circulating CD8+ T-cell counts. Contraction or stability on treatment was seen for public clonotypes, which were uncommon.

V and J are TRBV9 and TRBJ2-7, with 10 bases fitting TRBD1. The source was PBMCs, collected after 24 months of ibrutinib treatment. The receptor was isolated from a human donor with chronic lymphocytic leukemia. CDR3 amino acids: CASTVGDRGNEQYF. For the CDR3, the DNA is TGTGCCAGCACCGTAGGGGACAGGGGCAACGAGCAGTACTTC.